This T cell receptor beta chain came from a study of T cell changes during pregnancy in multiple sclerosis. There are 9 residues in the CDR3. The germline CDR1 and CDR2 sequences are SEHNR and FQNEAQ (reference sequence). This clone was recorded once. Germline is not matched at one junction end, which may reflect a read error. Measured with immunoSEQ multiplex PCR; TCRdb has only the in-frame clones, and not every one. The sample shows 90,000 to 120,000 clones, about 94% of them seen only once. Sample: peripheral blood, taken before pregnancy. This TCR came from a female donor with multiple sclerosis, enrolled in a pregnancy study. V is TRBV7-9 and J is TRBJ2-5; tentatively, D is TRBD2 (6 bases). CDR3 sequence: CAGGAAGNF. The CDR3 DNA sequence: TGTGCCGGCGGGGCCGCCGGGAACTTC.